Listed below are T cell receptor beta chains from one sample, sequenced in a study of T-cell memory formation after mild COVID-19. TCRdb called the 5' RACE reads again in MiXCR, with one record for every CDR3 protein. The sample holds about 500,000 distinct CDR3 sequences; roughly 22% are singletons and the top ten take 12%. Sequencing was done on a sample of PBMCs or a T cell subset sorted from them (not recorded which). The receptors here all came from an adult woman who had mild COVID-19 (a few samples of this study predate the infection). Cell type and time point are not known. Both conserved end residues are trimmed from each CDR3.

TRBV7-3	TRBJ1-6	ASSTNTGPNSPLH
TRBV29-1	TRBJ2-1	SVGLAGVRNEQF
TRBV7-9	TRBJ1-5	ASSLSVGRSSNQPQH
TRBV5-4	TRBJ2-1	ASSSPGLWQF
TRBV6-5	TRBJ2-3	ASSRASGGTDTQY
TRBV6-5	TRBJ2-5	ASSSPLAGLY
TRBV2	TRBJ2-1	ARSRLAGVYEQF
TRBV3-1	TRBJ1-5	ASSRGAGNQPQH
TRBV7-8	TRBJ1-1	ASSLVPGQANTEAF
TRBV5-4	TRBJ1-2	ASYGQGRNGYT
TRBV5-1	TRBJ1-5	ASSLFPPGTGGINQPQH
TRBV18	TRBJ2-7	ASSDRGATYEQY
TRBV7-2	TRBJ2-2	ASSLALTVAGELF
TRBV5-1	TRBJ2-4	ASSLDRGYIQY
TRBV12-3/TRBV12-4	TRBJ2-7	ASKIAGRNYEQY
TRBV7-3	TRBJ2-5	ASSLSGRAQPETQY
TRBV7-2	TRBJ2-3	ASSQQGSAVPDTQY
TRBV4-2	TRBJ2-1	ASSQGGTSLYNEQF